These T cell receptor beta chains were read from a single sample in a study of cytomegalovirus exposure and HLA in healthy donors. Repertoires were generated with immunoSEQ multiplex PCR, while TCRdb's copy carries only in-frame clones and drops some. This table has about 150,000 clones, almost 80% appearing once. The sequenced sample was PBMCs. These receptors all come from a woman aged 40 to 50 in good health and CMV-seropositive. CDR3s include the opening cysteine and the closing phenylalanine or tryptophan. Each record gives: D gene, V gene, J gene, clone size, CDR3 protein, CDR3 DNA. D genes are given only for firm matches. The size of a clone is reported for some rows only, either as once, few or many, or as a class for expanded clones.

D gene: TRBD2; V gene: TRBV6-5; J gene: TRBJ2-1; clone size: .; CDR3 protein: CASSRSGGGNEQFF; CDR3 DNA: TGTGCCAGCAGTCGCAGCGGGGGGGGGAATGAGCAGTTCTTC
D gene: .; V gene: TRBV4-1; J gene: TRBJ1-5; clone size: .; CDR3 protein: CASSQFSADQPQHF; CDR3 DNA: TGCGCCAGCAGCCAATTTTCGGCGGATCAGCCCCAGCATTTT
D gene: TRBD2; V gene: TRBV7-2; J gene: TRBJ2-4; clone size: .; CDR3 protein: CASSALAGGGFGQYF; CDR3 DNA: TGTGCCAGCAGCGCTCTAGCGGGGGGAGGGTTTGGGCAGTACTTC
D gene: TRBD2; V gene: TRBV5-1; J gene: TRBJ2-5; clone size: .; CDR3 protein: CASGTSGQRETQYF; CDR3 DNA: TGCGCCAGCGGGACTAGCGGACAGAGGGAGACCCAGTACTTC
D gene: .; V gene: TRBV11-3; J gene: TRBJ1-2; clone size: .; CDR3 protein: CASRTGIYGYTF; CDR3 DNA: TGTGCCAGCAGGACAGGAATCTATGGCTACACCTTC
D gene: .; V gene: TRBV5-4; J gene: TRBJ2-3; clone size: few; CDR3 protein: CASSEGGSTDTQYF; CDR3 DNA: TGTGCCAGCAGCGAGGGGGGGAGCACAGATACGCAGTATTTT
D gene: TRBD1; V gene: TRBV10-3; J gene: TRBJ2-3; clone size: .; CDR3 protein: CAISESFGTGKTDTQYF; CDR3 DNA: TGTGCCATCAGTGAGTCATTCGGGACAGGGAAAACAGATACGCAGTATTTT
D gene: .; V gene: TRBV9; J gene: TRBJ1-1; clone size: .; CDR3 protein: CASSVQTGNTEAFF; CDR3 DNA: TGTGCCAGCAGCGTACAAACGGGGAACACTGAAGCTTTCTTT
D gene: TRBD1; V gene: TRBV9; J gene: TRBJ1-4; clone size: .; CDR3 protein: CASSVTGGLGEKLFF; CDR3 DNA: TGTGCCAGCAGCGTCACAGGGGGATTGGGTGAAAAACTGTTTTTT
D gene: TRBD2; V gene: TRBV2; J gene: TRBJ2-3; clone size: .; CDR3 protein: CASIPTSGGRTDTQYF; CDR3 DNA: TGTGCCAGCATACCGACTAGCGGGGGGCGCACAGATACGCAGTATTTT
D gene: TRBD1; V gene: TRBV6-1; J gene: TRBJ2-1; clone size: few; CDR3 protein: CASSPGTGMANEQFF; CDR3 DNA: TGTGCCAGCAGTCCCGGGACAGGGATGGCGAATGAGCAGTTCTTC
D gene: .; V gene: TRBV2; J gene: TRBJ1-1; clone size: .; CDR3 protein: CASTVASQGGAEAFF; CDR3 DNA: TGTGCCAGCACCGTAGCCTCACAGGGAGGGGCTGAAGCTTTCTTT
D gene: .; V gene: TRBV9; J gene: TRBJ2-3; clone size: .; CDR3 protein: CASSVGASTDTQYF; CDR3 DNA: TGTGCCAGCAGCGTAGGCGCTAGCACAGATACGCAGTATTTT
D gene: .; V gene: TRBV11-2; J gene: TRBJ2-7; clone size: .; CDR3 protein: CASSPRSHHEQYF; CDR3 DNA: TGTGCCAGCAGCCCCCGGAGCCACCACGAGCAGTACTTC
D gene: TRBD1; V gene: TRBV5-1; J gene: TRBJ2-2; clone size: .; CDR3 protein: CASSQTGYRPPLSGELFF; CDR3 DNA: TGCGCCAGCAGCCAGACAGGGTATCGCCCACCACTATCTGGGGAGCTGTTTTTT
D gene: .; V gene: TRBV25-1; J gene: TRBJ1-1; clone size: .; CDR3 protein: CASSVTLGTEAFF; CDR3 DNA: TGTGCCAGCAGTGTCACTCTCGGCACTGAAGCTTTCTTT
D gene: .; V gene: TRBV19; J gene: TRBJ2-3; clone size: .; CDR3 protein: CASGPAANTDTQYF; CDR3 DNA: TGTGCCAGTGGGCCAGCGGCAAACACAGATACGCAGTATTTT
D gene: .; V gene: TRBV7-9; J gene: TRBJ2-7; clone size: once; CDR3 protein: CASSLAVTREAEQYF; CDR3 DNA: TGTGCCAGCAGCTTAGCTGTTACCAGGGAGGCCGAGCAGTACTTC
D gene: .; V gene: TRBV28; J gene: TRBJ2-3; clone size: .; CDR3 protein: CASSSPLGLRGTDTQYF; CDR3 DNA: TGTGCCAGCAGTTCCCCACTTGGACTCCGAGGCACAGATACGCAGTATTTT
D gene: TRBD1; V gene: TRBV19; J gene: TRBJ1-1; clone size: .; CDR3 protein: CASSSAIRGSEAFF; CDR3 DNA: TGTGCCAGTAGTTCTGCGATCAGGGGGAGTGAAGCTTTCTTT
D gene: .; V gene: TRBV10-3; J gene: TRBJ1-5; clone size: .; CDR3 protein: CAISELAGAGNQPQHF; CDR3 DNA: TGTGCCATCAGTGAGTTGGCGGGCGCGGGCAATCAGCCCCAGCATTTT
D gene: TRBD2; V gene: TRBV27; J gene: TRBJ2-1; clone size: .; CDR3 protein: CASSLLAGGYEQFF; CDR3 DNA: TGTGCCAGCAGTTTACTAGCGGGGGGCTATGAGCAGTTCTTC
D gene: TRBD2; V gene: TRBV6-5; J gene: TRBJ2-7; clone size: .; CDR3 protein: CASSWSTSGGTYEQYF; CDR3 DNA: TGTGCCAGCAGTTGGTCGACTAGCGGGGGCACCTACGAGCAGTACTTC
D gene: .; V gene: TRBV6-1; J gene: TRBJ1-3; clone size: .; CDR3 protein: CASSEATLSSGNTIYF; CDR3 DNA: TGTGCCAGCAGTGAAGCGACTCTCTCCTCTGGAAACACCATATATTTT
D gene: .; V gene: TRBV7-9; J gene: TRBJ1-1; clone size: .; CDR3 protein: CASSFGQGNTEAFF; CDR3 DNA: TGTGCCAGCAGCTTTGGGCAGGGTAACACTGAAGCTTTCTTT
D gene: .; V gene: TRBV5-1; J gene: TRBJ2-3; clone size: .; CDR3 protein: CASSFRGGPADTQYF; CDR3 DNA: TGCGCCAGCAGCTTTAGGGGGGGCCCTGCAGATACGCAGTATTTT
D gene: TRBD1; V gene: TRBV28; J gene: TRBJ1-5; clone size: .; CDR3 protein: CASSPPGQINSNQPQHF; CDR3 DNA: TGTGCCAGCAGTCCTCCGGGACAGATAAATAGCAATCAGCCCCAGCATTTT
D gene: TRBD1; V gene: TRBV28; J gene: TRBJ1-5; clone size: .; CDR3 protein: CASSSLGRGRNQPQHF; CDR3 DNA: TGTGCCAGCAGTTCCCTCGGCAGGGGGCGCAATCAGCCCCAGCATTTT
D gene: TRBD2; V gene: TRBV6-5; J gene: TRBJ2-5; clone size: .; CDR3 protein: CASGGGETQYF; CDR3 DNA: TGTGCCAGCGGGGGGGGTGAGACCCAGTACTTC
D gene: TRBD2; V gene: TRBV7-3; J gene: TRBJ2-3; clone size: .; CDR3 protein: CASSSGGGADTQYF; CDR3 DNA: TGTGCCAGCAGCTCCGGCGGGGGGGCAGATACGCAGTATTTT
D gene: TRBD1; V gene: TRBV5-1; J gene: TRBJ1-1; clone size: .; CDR3 protein: CASQTGLNTEAFF; CDR3 DNA: TGCGCCAGCCAGACAGGGTTGAACACTGAAGCTTTCTTT
D gene: .; V gene: TRBV2; J gene: TRBJ2-7; clone size: .; CDR3 protein: CASRRELGSYEQYF; CDR3 DNA: TGTGCCAGCAGGAGGGAGTTGGGTTCCTACGAGCAGTACTTC
D gene: .; V gene: TRBV2; J gene: TRBJ1-1; clone size: few; CDR3 protein: CASSEAALGRSEAFF; CDR3 DNA: TGTGCCAGCAGTGAAGCAGCCCTGGGGAGATCTGAAGCTTTCTTT
D gene: TRBD2; V gene: TRBV9; J gene: TRBJ2-3; clone size: .; CDR3 protein: CASSPRGGLADPDTQYF; CDR3 DNA: TGTGCCAGCAGCCCCCGGGGGGGACTAGCGGATCCAGATACGCAGTATTTT
D gene: TRBD1; V gene: TRBV5-1; J gene: TRBJ2-6; clone size: few; CDR3 protein: CASSQGQGAGANVLTF; CDR3 DNA: TGCGCCAGCAGCCAAGGACAGGGGGCTGGGGCCAACGTCCTGACTTTC
D gene: TRBD1; V gene: TRBV5-4; J gene: TRBJ1-1; clone size: .; CDR3 protein: CASSRETRTGGAEAFF; CDR3 DNA: TGTGCCAGCAGCCGCGAGACCAGGACAGGGGGCGCTGAAGCTTTCTTT
D gene: TRBD2; V gene: TRBV6-5; J gene: TRBJ2-1; clone size: once; CDR3 protein: CASRRTSGVSDEQFF; CDR3 DNA: TGTGCCAGCAGAAGGACTAGCGGGGTGTCGGATGAGCAGTTCTTC
D gene: .; V gene: TRBV6-5; J gene: TRBJ2-7; clone size: once; CDR3 protein: CASSYWSSYEQYF; CDR3 DNA: TGTGCCAGCAGTTACTGGAGCTCCTACGAGCAGTACTTC
D gene: .; V gene: TRBV29-1; J gene: TRBJ2-7; clone size: .; CDR3 protein: CSAVDSFTYEQYF; CDR3 DNA: TGCAGCGCCGTGGACAGCTTCACCTACGAGCAGTACTTC
D gene: TRBD1; V gene: TRBV5-1; J gene: TRBJ1-1; clone size: .; CDR3 protein: CASSLRPGGDTEAFF; CDR3 DNA: TGCGCCAGCAGCTTGCGTCCAGGGGGCGATACTGAAGCTTTCTTT
D gene: .; V gene: TRBV6-5; J gene: TRBJ2-2; clone size: .; CDR3 protein: CASSYSRVDGELFF; CDR3 DNA: TGTGCCAGCAGTTACTCCAGGGTCGACGGGGAGCTGTTTTTT